The 27 T cell receptor beta chains given below trace back to one sample, sequenced in a study of cytomegalovirus exposure and HLA in healthy donors. This table comes from immunoSEQ multiplex PCR, and its TCRdb copy is limited to in-frame clones, with some not included. The sample holds about 98,000 clones, roughly 84% seen once. Sequencing was carried out using PBMCs. All receptors come from a man between 18 and 35 years old in good health and CMV-seropositive.

V is TRBV2 and J is TRBJ2-3, with D unresolved. V was cut by 0 bases and J by 4 bases, with 11 bases left in between. From germline, CDR1 is SNHLY and CDR2 FYNNEI. The CDR3 contains 15 residues. In DNA, the CDR3 is TGTGCCAGCAGTGAAGCTACCGCATCAGCAGATACGCAGTATTTT. Translated, it gives CASSEATASADTQYF.

The chain recombines TRBV5-8 with TRBJ2-1, with a tentative D call TRBD1 (5 bases). This CDR3 has 15 residues. Deletions cut 1 base from V and 1 base from J, with 9 bases between. Germline-derived CDR1 and CDR2 are SGHTS and YDEGEE. As DNA, the CDR3 is TGTGCCAGCAGCTTGTTCCAGGGTTCCTACAATGAGCAGTTCTTC. Translated: CASSLFQGSYNEQFF. Combining the CDR3 with reference TRBV5-8 and TRBJ2-1 gives the whole variable domain EAGVTQSPTHLIKTRGQQATLRCSPISGHTSVYWYQQALGLGLQFLLWYDEGEERNRGNFPPRFSGRQFPNYSSELNVNALELEDSALYLCASSLFQGSYNEQFFGPGTRLTVL.

The chain links TRBV28 to TRBJ2-1; 11 bases fit TRBD1. This CDR3 has 14 residues. The germline CDR1 and CDR2 sequences are MDHEN and SYDVKM. Trimming took 6 bases from V and 9 from J; bases not matched to a gene: 7. This CDR3 reads CASRGGQGVSEQFF. CDR3 nucleotide sequence: TGTGCCAGCAGGGGGGGACAGGGGGTAAGTGAGCAGTTCTTC. Full variable domain (outside the CDR3, taken from reference TRBV28 and TRBJ2-1): DVKVTQSSRYLVKRTGEKVFLECVQDMDHENMFWYRQDPGLGLRLIYFSYDVKMKEKGDIPEGYSVSREKKERFSLILESASTNQTSMYLCASRGGQGVSEQFFGPGTRLTVL.

The chain has TRBV5-1 and TRBJ2-1; 12 bases map to TRBD2. V gave up 3 bases and J gave up 8 bases; unmatched junction bases: 6. The length of the CDR3 is 15 residues. Germline values: CDR1 SGHRS, CDR2 YFSETQ. DNA for the CDR3: TGCGCCAGCAGCTGGACTAGCGGGGACAAAGATGAGCAGTTCTTC. Translated: CASSWTSGDKDEQFF.

This chain connects TRBV14 to TRBJ2-7, with TRBD2 matching over 13 bases. Germline CDR1 and CDR2: SGHDN and FVKESK. J was trimmed by 6 bases and V by 0 bases; bases with no gene match: 14. The CDR3 consists of 19 residues. The CDR3 DNA follows: TGTGCCAGCAGCCAAGAACAAAGGGGACTAGCGGGATTAGTGGTCGAGCAGTACTTC. Translated, it gives CASSQEQRGLAGLVVEQYF.

The rearrangement links TRBV29-1 to TRBJ2-3, with D uncertain. The CDR3 runs 12 residues. From germline, CDR1 is SQVTM and CDR2 ANQGSEA. Trimming took off 4 bases at V and 6 bases at J, with 11 bases between the two ends. CDR3 in DNA: TGCAGCGTTGCGCCGTATGCGGATACGCAGTATTTT. This sequence encodes CSVAPYADTQYF.

The J gene is TRBJ1-2, the V gene TRBV18; 9 bases agree with TRBD1. CDR1 KGHSH and CDR2 LQKENI come from the germline V gene. The CDR3 covers 13 residues. Trimming cost V 5 bases and J 7 bases; bases outside gene matches: 5. The CDR3 DNA reads as TGTGCCAGCTCAGCACAGGGGGCGTCTGGCTACACCTTC. Translated: CASSAQGASGYTF.

This chain uses TRBV7-2 with TRBJ2-1, with a tentative D call TRBD1 (6 bases). Trimming took off 1 base at V and 8 bases at J, with 12 bases between the two ends. The CDR3 is 14 residues long. Germline V gives CDR1 SGHTA, CDR2 FQGNSA. Written as DNA, the CDR3 is TGTGCCAGCAGCTTAGTTACAGGGTTCGATGAGCAGTTCTTC. It specifies CASSLVTGFDEQFF.

This chain links TRBV7-2 with TRBJ2-7; TRBD1 aligns across 7 bases. Germline CDR1 reads SGHTA; CDR2 reads FQGNSA. This CDR3 contains 13 residues. V trimming: 5 bases; J trimming: 3 bases; junction bases outside the gene matches: 4. CDR3 nucleotides: TGTGCCAGCAGCCACCGGACAGGCTACGAGCAGTACTTC. It yields the protein CASSHRTGYEQYF.

The chain combines TRBV19 with TRBJ2-6, with a possible D match to TRBD1 (6 bases). Trimming took off 5 bases at V and 4 bases at J, with 12 bases between the two ends. The germline gives CDR1 LNHDA, CDR2 SQIVND (reference sequence). This CDR3 comprises 15 residues. DNA of the CDR3: TGTGCCAGTAGTCCCCTGGGGGCCGGGGCCAACGTCCTGACTTTC. It is translated as CASSPLGAGANVLTF.

The chain uses TRBV28 and TRBJ2-1; 9 nucleotides agree with TRBD2. V trimming: 5 bases; J trimming: 0 bases; junction bases outside the gene matches: 17. CDR3 length equals 20 residues. Per germline, CDR1 MDHEN and CDR2 SYDVKM. CDR3 loop: CASSPPTGMAGGSSYNEQFF. The CDR3 DNA follows: TGTGCCAGCAGTCCTCCTACAGGGATGGCGGGAGGGAGCTCCTACAATGAGCAGTTCTTC.

The chain couples TRBV15 to TRBJ1-5; D perhaps matches TRBD1 (6 bases). The length of the CDR3 is 19 residues. The V end was cut by 1 base, the J end by 0 bases, with 19 bases between. Germline assignment: CDR1 LNHNV and CDR2 YYDKDF (reference sequence). For the CDR3, the DNA is TGTGCCACCAGCAGAGCTCCCCCCGGGCAGGGGAATAGCAATCAGCCCCAGCATTTT. Translating it yields CATSRAPPGQGNSNQPQHF.

The chain employs TRBV4-3 and TRBJ2-2; 10 bases are shared with TRBD2. The germline V gene has CDR1 LGHNA and CDR2 YSLEER. Trimming took 0 bases from V and 2 from J; bases not matched to a gene: 6. This CDR3 spans 18 amino acids. The CDR3 DNA reads TGCGCCAGCAGCCAAGATCCCGGGACTAGCGACAACACCGGGGAGCTGTTTTTT. It yields the protein CASSQDPGTSDNTGELFF.

This clone was detected a few times. This rearrangement joins TRBV6-1 to TRBJ2-7; TRBD1 aligns across 8 bases. CDR1 and CDR2 (germline): MNHNS, SASEGT. V lost 5 bases to trimming and J lost 9 bases; unmatched junction nucleotides: 6. The CDR3 sequence is 12 residues long. The CDR3 bases are TGTGCCAGCAGTTTACAGGGGGAGCGGCAGTACTTC. It specifies CASSLQGERQYF.

The chain recombines TRBV7-6 with TRBJ2-3; D is possibly TRBD2 (5 bases). V lost 8 bases and J lost 5, with 26 bases in between. The germline CDR1 and CDR2 sequences are SGHVS and FNYEAQ. The CDR3 extends over 17 amino acids. The chain's CDR3 is CASVPGLKNRLEDTQYF. The CDR3, as DNA: TGTGCCAGCGTCCCTGGACTCAAAAACCGTTTGGAAGATACGCAGTATTTT.

The V gene is TRBV7-9, the J gene TRBJ2-1; D remains unclear. This CDR3 has 14 amino acids. The germline CDR1 and CDR2 sequences are SEHNR and FQNEAQ (reference sequence). V was clipped by 1 base and J by 0 bases, with 4 bases between them. The CDR3 region has the DNA TGTGCCAGCAGCTTAGTCGTCTCCTACAATGAGCAGTTCTTC. Its translation: CASSLVVSYNEQFF.

The gene calls are TRBV28 and TRBJ1-4; D is ambiguous. The germline CDR1 and CDR2 sequences are MDHEN and SYDVKM. The CDR3 is made up of 16 amino acids. Trimming left V 4 bases short and J 0 bases short, with 12 bases between. The CDR3 bases are TGTGCCAGCAGTTGGGCCAGCATTGCAACTAATGAAAAACTGTTTTTT. Translation: CASSWASIATNEKLFF.

The chain carries TRBV11-3 and TRBJ2-7; 11 nucleotides line up with TRBD1. The V segment lost 0 bases and the J segment 2 bases; nucleotides outside the gene matches: 9. The CDR3 contains 18 residues. Germline V lookup: CDR1 SGHNT, CDR2 YENEEA. CDR3 sequence: CASSLDHGGTGGTYEQYF. The CDR3 DNA sequence: TGTGCCAGCAGCTTAGATCATGGAGGGACAGGGGGAACCTACGAGCAGTACTTC.

The CDR3 sequence: CASTSGFYTDTQYF. CDR3 in DNA: TGTGCCAGCACGTCAGGGTTCTACACAGATACGCAGTATTTT. The V gene is TRBV11-2, the J gene TRBJ2-3, with a tentative D call TRBD1 (5 bases). The CDR3 totals 14 residues. The V end lost 7 bases, the J end lost 2 bases, and 13 bases lay between the germline ends. CDR1 is SGHAT and CDR2 is FQNNGV in the germline V gene.

This chain links TRBV29-1 with TRBJ2-3; perhaps TRBD2 as D (5 bases). This CDR3 is built from 14 residues. The V and J ends lost 4 bases and 2 bases respectively, with 13 bases between them. CDR1 is SQVTM and CDR2 is ANQGSEA in the germline V gene. The CDR3 DNA reads as TGCAGCGTTGCCCACCCGGGGTTCACAGATACGCAGTATTTT. Amino acid sequence: CSVAHPGFTDTQYF.

The genes are TRBV10-3 and TRBJ2-5, with TRBD1 matching 9 bases. Losses at the gene ends were 0 bases for V and 6 bases for J; bases not matched to a gene: 8. The germline V gene has CDR1 ENHRY and CDR2 SYGVKD. The CDR3 extends over 16 amino acids. As DNA, the CDR3 is TGTGCCATCAGTGAGTCGTCGGGACAGGGTTGGAAGACCCAGTACTTC. Protein product: CAISESSGQGWKTQYF.

The chain carries TRBV7-2 and TRBJ2-3, with 7 bases lining up with TRBD2. This CDR3 comprises 16 residues. CDR1 and CDR2 (germline): SGHTA, FQGNSA. The trim removed 1 base at V and 6 bases at J, leaving 10 bases unmatched. The CDR3 loop reads CASSLGMGRARDTQYF. CDR3 sequence (DNA): TGTGCCAGCAGCTTAGGTATGGGGAGGGCCCGGGATACGCAGTATTTT.

The CDR3 bases are TGTGCCACCGAAGGGGGCCTCTACAATGAGCAGTTCTTC. As protein: CATEGGLYNEQFF. V usage is TRBV19 and J usage is TRBJ2-1; 7 nucleotides match TRBD1. CDR3 length equals 13 residues. Trimming at V came to 10 bases and at J to 3 bases, leaving 6 bases not matched to a gene. Germline CDR1 and CDR2: LNHDA and SQIVND (reference sequence).

In its sample, this clone was seen a few times. The chain employs TRBV7-9 and TRBJ1-2; no firm D call. Germline CDR1 reads SEHNR; CDR2 reads FQNEAQ (reference sequence). The CDR3 length is 11 residues. V lost 3 bases and J lost 6, with 5 bases in between. CDR3 DNA sequence: TGTGCCAGCAGCTTGAGAGATGGCTACACCTTC. The encoded protein is CASSLRDGYTF.

The chain couples TRBV28 to TRBJ1-1, with TRBD1 identical over 9 bases. V shed 1 base and J 0 bases; nucleotides not matched to a gene: 12. The germline gives CDR1 MDHEN, CDR2 SYDVKM. This CDR3 is built from 19 residues. CDR3 nucleotides: TGTGCCAGCAGTTTATTGCTGCCGGGACAGGGAAAATTGAACACTGAAGCTTTCTTT. Translated: CASSLLLPGQGKLNTEAFF.

V and J are TRBV7-8 and TRBJ2-2, with 9 positions matching TRBD2. The CDR3 is 17 residues long. Germline trimming cut 3 bases from V and 5 bases from J; bases unmatched to any gene: 10. CDR1 and CDR2 (germline): SGHVS, FQNEAQ. CDR3 region: CASSFLGAGGLTGELFF. In DNA, the CDR3 is TGTGCCAGCAGCTTCCTCGGAGCGGGGGGCTTAACCGGGGAGCTGTTTTTT.

This rearrangement joins TRBV5-4 to TRBJ2-7; D may be TRBD2 (6 bases). V lost 1 base and J lost 3, with 11 bases in between. The CDR3 extends over 14 amino acids. Germline CDR1 SGHNT, CDR2 YYREEE (reference sequence). CDR3 sequence reads: CASSLQEGYYEQYF. The CDR3 nucleotides read TGTGCCAGCAGCTTGCAGGAGGGATACTACGAGCAGTACTTC. Based on the CDR3 plus reference TRBV5-4 and TRBJ2-7, the full variable domain is ETGVTQSPTHLIKTRGQQVTLRCSSQSGHNTVSWYQQALGQGPQFIFQYYREEENGRGNFPPRFSGLQFPNYSSELNVNALELDDSALYLCASSLQEGYYEQYFGPGTRLTVT.